These 9 T cell receptor beta chains were all obtained from the same sample, sequenced in a study of T cell responses to AZD1222 COVID-19 vaccine. Some clones are missing from TCRdb's copy, which holds only in-frame ones; the method was immunoSEQ multiplex PCR. The data contain some 140,000 clones, 80% to 90% of them singletons. Sequences were derived from peripheral blood, sampled on day 0 of AZD1222 vaccination. These receptors all come from an adult in good health.

The rearrangement joins TRBV3-1 (or the pseudogene TRBV3-2) to TRBJ1-1; 12 bases map to TRBD1. V was pared by 3 bases and J by 12 bases, with 8 bases of the junction left unmatched. From germline, CDR1 is LGHDT and CDR2 YNNKEL (reference sequence). The CDR3 is 14 amino acids. This CDR3 is CASSHGTGGMMTFF. CDR3 nucleotides: TGTGCCAGCAGCCACGGGACAGGGGGCATGATGACTTTCTTT.

The genes are TRBV10-3 and TRBJ1-1, with 7 bases lining up with TRBD1. The CDR3 consists of 15 residues. Losses at the gene ends were 10 bases for V and 4 bases for J; bases not matched to a gene: 15. Per the germline V gene, CDR1 is ENHRY and CDR2 is SYGVKD. The CDR3 DNA is TGTGCCACAAAGCCGGGACAGTTACTGGGCACTGAAGCTTTCTTT. It is translated as CATKPGQLLGTEAFF.

The gene calls are TRBV6-5 and TRBJ2-7; perhaps TRBD2 as D (6 bases). The ends were cut back, 5 bases at V and 6 bases at J, with 17 bases in the middle. Germline CDR1 and CDR2: MNHEY and SVGAGI. This CDR3 has 14 residues. DNA for the CDR3: TGTGCCAGCAGTCCATTTGCCGGAGGGCCCGAGCAGTACTTC. It yields the protein CASSPFAGGPEQYF.

In this sample, this clone turned up a few times. The chain couples TRBV7-9 to TRBJ1-2, with unresolved D. V was cut by 5 bases and J by 2 bases, with 18 bases left in between. CDR1 is SEHNR, CDR2 FQNEAQ, per germline (reference sequence). The CDR3 loop spans 16 amino acids. The CDR3 is CASSRYRTATNYGYTF. CDR3 in DNA: TGTGCCAGCAGCCGTTATCGGACGGCCACCAACTATGGCTACACCTTC.

This chain joins TRBV5-6 and TRBJ2-5; 9 bases are a match to TRBD1. The trim removed 4 bases at V and 5 bases at J, leaving 15 bases unmatched. The CDR3 is 17 amino acids. In germline, CDR1 is SGHDT, CDR2 YYEEEE. This CDR3 is CASSLTRDRARVETQYF. The CDR3 bases are TGTGCCAGCAGCCTAACCCGGGACAGGGCACGGGTGGAGACCCAGTACTTC. Full variable domain (outside the CDR3, taken from reference TRBV5-6 and TRBJ2-5): DAGVTQSPTHLIKTRGQQVTLRCSPKSGHDTVSWYQQALGQGPQFIFQYYEEEERQRGNFPDRFSGHQFPNYSSELNVNALLLGDSALYLCASSLTRDRARVETQYFGPGTRLLVL.

The table lists this clone with a count of one. The chain recombines TRBV10-3 with TRBJ1-6; the match to TRBD1 covers 8 bases. The germline V gene encodes CDR1 ENHRY and CDR2 SYGVKD. There are 16 residues in the CDR3. With 0 bases clipped from V and 9 bases from J, the junction kept 7 bases outside the gene matches. CDR3 amino acids: CAISESLSGTGSPLHF. CDR3 nucleotide sequence: TGTGCCATCAGTGAGTCTTTGTCAGGGACAGGTTCACCCCTCCACTTT.

The chain is built from TRBV28 and TRBJ1-5; no definite D call. CDR3 length: 15 amino acids. Trimming removed 4 bases from V and 4 bases from J, with 14 bases in between. Germline-derived CDR1 and CDR2 are MDHEN and SYDVKM. As DNA, the CDR3 is TGTGCCAGCAGTTCGATGGCAGTCTTAAATCAGCCCCAGCATTTT. Its protein product is CASSSMAVLNQPQHF.

This CDR3 reads CASSPQHGRGHTEAFF. The CDR3 region has the DNA TGTGCCAGCAGCCCTCAACATGGGAGGGGGCACACTGAAGCTTTCTTT. V gene TRBV3-1 (or the pseudogene TRBV3-2) combines with J gene TRBJ1-1; 7 nucleotides line up with TRBD1. The germline gives CDR1 LGHDT, CDR2 YNNKEL (reference sequence). The V segment lost 4 bases and the J segment 3 bases; nucleotides outside the gene matches: 11. This CDR3 spans 16 amino acids.

The chain is built from TRBV19 and TRBJ1-2; D is unclear. The CDR3 sequence is 12 residues long. The germline CDR1 and CDR2 sequences are LNHDA and SQIVND (reference sequence). Trimming pared 3 bases from V and 1 base from J, leaving 3 bases between. CDR3 nucleotide sequence: TGTGCCAGTAGTATCAGTAACTATGGCTACACCTTC. Residues: CASSISNYGYTF.